A single sample gave rise to the 26 T cell receptor beta chains below, sequenced in a study of cytomegalovirus exposure and HLA in healthy donors. Primers for the PCR totalled 60 Vbeta and 13 Jbeta. Here immunoSEQ multiplex PCR was the method, and the copy in TCRdb shows in-frame clones only, minus some. The table shows 120,000 or so clones, with about four fifths occurring only once. Sequencing was done on a sample of PBMCs. The source is a woman aged 40-49 years in good health and CMV-seropositive.

J is TRBJ2-1 and V is TRBV19, with D maybe TRBD2 (6 bases). Germline loops: CDR1 LNHDA, CDR2 SQIVND (reference sequence). V lost 3 bases and J 9 bases, leaving 6 bases between the germline ends. The CDR3 sequence is 11 residues long. CDR3 in DNA: TGTGCCAGTAGTATCGGGAGTGAGCAGTTCTTC. Its protein is CASSIGSEQFF.

The rearrangement uses TRBV5-6 and TRBJ1-5; no firm D call. In germline, CDR1 is SGHDT, CDR2 YYEEEE. Trimming took 4 bases from V and 1 from J, leaving 15 bases between them. The CDR3 extends over 16 amino acids. The CDR3, as DNA: TGTGCCAGCAGCCAAGAAGGAGTTTTGAGCAATCAGCCCCAGCATTTT. It codes for CASSQEGVLSNQPQHF.

The J gene is TRBJ2-7, the V gene TRBV16; TRBD1 agrees at 7 bases. The CDR3 runs to 15 residues. The germline V gene has CDR1 KGHSY and CDR2 FQNENV. V was clipped by 3 bases and J by 2 bases; unmatched bases: 7. This chain's CDR3 is CASSQLATGTYEQYF. The CDR3 DNA sequence: TGTGCCAGCAGCCAGCTGGCGACAGGGACCTACGAGCAGTACTTC.

The chain recombines TRBV10-3 with TRBJ1-5, with a possible D match to TRBD1 (6 bases). Germline CDR1 is ENHRY and CDR2 is SYGVKD. V gave up 0 bases and J gave up 4 bases, with 13 bases separating them. CDR3 length: 16 residues. CDR3 protein: CAISESGRGMNQPQHF. The DNA for the CDR3 is TGTGCCATCAGTGAGTCGGGCAGGGGTATGAATCAGCCCCAGCATTTT.

The rearrangement uses TRBV29-1 and TRBJ2-1, with TRBD2 matching 9 bases. V gave up 8 bases and J gave up 0 bases; unmatched junction bases: 11. The CDR3 sequence is 16 residues long. Germline CDR1 and CDR2: SQVTM and ANQGSEA. The CDR3 region is CSLAGVAGLSYNEQFF. CDR3 nucleotides: TGCAGCTTAGCGGGGGTGGCGGGCCTCTCCTACAATGAGCAGTTCTTC.

The V and J genes are TRBV13 and TRBJ1-3; tentative D call: TRBD1 (5 bases). Trimming took off 0 bases at V and 4 bases at J, with 13 bases between the two ends. This CDR3 region has 16 residues. Germline values: CDR1 PRHDT, CDR2 FYEKMQ (reference sequence). DNA of the CDR3: TGTGCCAGCAGCTTAGGCCGCAGGGTTGCAGGAAACACCATATATTTT. This translates into CASSLGRRVAGNTIYF.

V gene TRBV4-3 combines with J gene TRBJ2-2; 9 bases fit TRBD1. Germline trimming cut 0 bases from V and 7 bases from J; bases unmatched to any gene: 6. CDR1 LGHNA and CDR2 YSLEER come from the germline V gene. The CDR3 has 16 residues. CDR3 nucleotides: TGCGCCAGCAGCCAAGAGGGACAGGGATCCGTCGGGGAGCTGTTTTTT. Its translation is CASSQEGQGSVGELFF.

V is TRBV6-5 and J is TRBJ2-2, with 7 bases aligning to TRBD1. The germline gives CDR1 MNHEY, CDR2 SVGAGI. The CDR3 length is 14 residues. V dropped 6 bases and J dropped 3; count of bases not matched to a gene: 4. The CDR3 spells CASRGTADTGELFF. In nucleotides, the CDR3 is TGTGCCAGCAGAGGGACAGCGGACACCGGGGAGCTGTTTTTT.

This clone has a single count. The chain carries TRBV6-5 and TRBJ1-1; 7 bases are a match to TRBD1. Trimming at V came to 6 bases and at J to 6 bases, leaving 10 bases not matched to a gene. CDR3 size: 14 residues. The germline CDR1 and CDR2 sequences are MNHEY and SVGAGI. The CDR3 nucleotides are TGTGCCAGCAGACCCGCTGCGACAGGGTCTGAAGCTTTCTTT. Amino acids: CASRPAATGSEAFF.

In its sample, this clone was seen once. The chain joins TRBV30 to TRBJ1-2, with 8 bases that match TRBD1. Trimming removed 3 bases from V and 4 bases from J; junction bases left unmatched: 10. Germline V gives CDR1 GTSNPN, CDR2 SVGIG (reference sequence). The CDR3 runs 15 residues. In nucleotides, the CDR3 is TGTGCCTGGAGGCGCCCGGACAGGGCCTCCTATGGCTACACCTTC. It specifies CAWRRPDRASYGYTF. The entire variable domain, with the rest obtained from reference TRBV30 and TRBJ1-2, is as follows: SQTIHQWPATLVQPVGSPLSLECTVEGTSNPNLYWYRQAAGRGLQLLFYSVGIGQISSEVPQNLSASRPQDRQFILSSKKLLLSDSGFYLCAWRRPDRASYGYTFGSGTRLTVV.

This clone was found a few times. V and J are TRBV28 and TRBJ1-2, with D tentatively TRBD1 (5 bases). The germline V gene has CDR1 MDHEN and CDR2 SYDVKM. V lost 2 bases, J lost 5 bases, and 15 bases lay in between. CDR3 size: 15 residues. CDR3 region: CASSLRQGVRYGYTF. DNA for the CDR3: TGTGCCAGCAGTTTAAGGCAGGGTGTTCGGTATGGCTACACCTTC.

The V gene is TRBV30, the J gene TRBJ2-2; a possible D gene is TRBD2 (6 bases). The CDR3 loop spans 13 amino acids. Trimming pared 0 bases from V and 7 bases from J, leaving 9 bases between. The V gene's germline CDR1 is GTSNPN and CDR2 SVGIG (reference sequence). CDR3 loop: CAWSVSGDGELFF. The CDR3 DNA is TGTGCCTGGAGTGTCTCGGGAGACGGGGAGCTGTTTTTT.

The chain carries TRBV6-1 and TRBJ1-1; no firm D call. The CDR3 has 13 amino acids. The ends were cut back, 3 bases at V and 4 bases at J, with 9 bases in the middle. The germline V gene has CDR1 MNHNS and CDR2 SASEGT. In DNA, the CDR3 is TGTGCCAGCAGTGATGGCCGCCTCACTGAAGCTTTCTTT. Amino acids: CASSDGRLTEAFF.

The chain is built from TRBV25-1 and TRBJ2-5; 13 bases line up with TRBD2. The J call is in doubt because the DNA end fits TRBJ2-7 better. In germline, CDR1 is MGHDK, CDR2 SYGVNS. The CDR3 spans 16 residues. The CDR3 here is CASSAERTSGRGEQYF. CDR3 DNA sequence: TGTGCCAGCAGTGCCGAGAGGACTAGCGGGAGAGGCGAGCAGTACTTC.

The chain uses TRBV5-1 and TRBJ2-1; D is unresolved. Germline V gene sequence: CDR1 SGHRS, CDR2 YFSETQ. With 4 bases removed from V and 0 bases from J, the gap between germline ends came to 14 bases. This CDR3 contains 16 residues. The CDR3 DNA reads TGCGCCAGCAGCGTGCCCCTACTAAGCTCCTACAATGAGCAGTTCTTC. It specifies CASSVPLLSSYNEQFF.

This clone was picked up one time. This chain connects TRBV5-1 to TRBJ1-1, with a tentative D call TRBD1 (5 bases). Germline CDR1 is SGHRS and CDR2 is YFSETQ. The CDR3 totals 11 residues. Trimming took 3 bases from V and 11 from J, leaving 11 bases between them. The CDR3 bases are TGCGCCAGCAGCTCTGGACGGGGGGCTTTCTTT. Translated: CASSSGRGAFF.

The genes are TRBV7-2 and TRBJ1-4; D ambiguous. The CDR3 runs to 13 residues. Germline values: CDR1 SGHTA, CDR2 FQGNSA. V lost 2 bases to trimming and J lost 3 bases, with 4 bases between them. The CDR3 DNA reads as TGTGCCAGCAGCTTACAATCTAATGAAAAACTGTTTTTT. Encoded protein: CASSLQSNEKLFF.

The V and J genes are TRBV30 and TRBJ1-2; D uncertain. The CDR3 covers 10 residues. From germline, CDR1 is GTSNPN and CDR2 SVGIG (reference sequence). The V and J ends lost 2 bases and 13 bases respectively, with 11 bases between them. In nucleotides, the CDR3 is TGTGCCTGGAGTCAGGAGAGGGCCACCTTC. Its protein product is CAWSQERATF. The complete variable domain, with remaining parts taken from reference TRBV30 and TRBJ1-2, reads SQTIHQWPATLVQPVGSPLSLECTVEGTSNPNLYWYRQAAGRGLQLLFYSVGIGQISSEVPQNLSASRPQDRQFILSSKKLLLSDSGFYLCAWSQERATFGSGTRLTVV.

The chain combines TRBV28 with TRBJ1-6; 10 bases are shared with TRBD1. The germline V gene encodes CDR1 MDHEN and CDR2 SYDVKM. V gave up 7 bases and J gave up 7 bases; unmatched junction bases: 10. The CDR3 totals 16 residues. CDR3 in DNA: TGTGCCAGCACCGAAGTAGTGGGACAGGGGAATTCACCCCTCCACTTT. Protein product: CASTEVVGQGNSPLHF. Filled out from reference TRBV28 and TRBJ1-6, the complete variable domain reads DVKVTQSSRYLVKRTGEKVFLECVQDMDHENMFWYRQDPGLGLRLIYFSYDVKMKEKGDIPEGYSVSREKKERFSLILESASTNQTSMYLCASTEVVGQGNSPLHFGNGTRLTVT.

On this clone itself: One end of the junction does not line up with germline, which may come from a read error. The gene calls are TRBV7-9 and TRBJ2-1, with a tentative D call TRBD2 (6 bases). This CDR3 region has 16 residues. Per the germline V gene, CDR1 is SEHNR and CDR2 is FQNEAQ (reference sequence). The CDR3 loop reads CSSSLPGLSSYNEQFF. CDR3 DNA sequence: TGTTCCAGCAGCTTACCGGGACTGAGCTCCTACAATGAGCAGTTCTTC.

This sequence joins TRBV9 and TRBJ2-7, with D possibly being TRBD1 (6 bases). V lost 3 bases, J lost 3 bases, and 10 bases lay in between. The CDR3 extends over 13 amino acids. Germline-derived CDR1 and CDR2 are SGDLS and YYNGEE. CDR3 sequence reads: CASSAPDSYEQYF. The CDR3 DNA reads as TGTGCCAGCAGCGCACCGGACAGCTACGAGCAGTACTTC.

The genes are TRBV10-1 and TRBJ2-5; D is perhaps TRBD1 (7 bases). The CDR3 is 16 residues long. Germline V gene sequence: CDR1 WNHNN, CDR2 SYGVQD (reference sequence). V lost 8 bases to trimming and J lost 1 base, with 20 bases between them. This CDR3 is CASHLGAGGPQETQYF. In DNA, the CDR3 is TGCGCCAGCCACCTTGGGGCAGGGGGGCCCCAAGAGACCCAGTACTTC.

This clone was found a few times. The chain joins TRBV15 to TRBJ1-1, with D maybe TRBD1 (6 bases). Germline V gene lookup returns CDR1 LNHNV and CDR2 YYDKDF (reference sequence). The CDR3 has 13 amino acids. The V end lost 9 bases, the J end lost 1 base, and 12 bases lay between the germline ends. The CDR3 bases are TGTGCCACTAAGGACAGACCGAACACTGAAGCTTTCTTT. Translated: CATKDRPNTEAFF.

The V gene is TRBV5-6, the J gene TRBJ1-1, with 11 bases that match TRBD1. This CDR3 spans 16 amino acids. The germline gives CDR1 SGHDT, CDR2 YYEEEE. Trimming took 4 bases from V and 0 from J; bases not matched to a gene: 5. CDR3 protein: CASSVGQGAVNTEAFF. CDR3 bases: TGTGCCAGCAGCGTAGGACAGGGGGCGGTGAACACTGAAGCTTTCTTT.

The chain couples TRBV30 to TRBJ1-5, with TRBD1 matching 7 bases. This CDR3 has 17 residues. Losses at the gene ends were 0 bases for V and 6 bases for J; bases not matched to a gene: 14. Germline V gene sequence: CDR1 GTSNPN, CDR2 SVGIG (reference sequence). The CDR3: CAWSVQRGQGQLQPQHF. The CDR3 coding sequence is TGTGCCTGGAGTGTACAAAGGGGGCAGGGGCAACTTCAGCCCCAGCATTTT. Supplemented by reference TRBV30 and TRBJ1-5, the full variable domain reads SQTIHQWPATLVQPVGSPLSLECTVEGTSNPNLYWYRQAAGRGLQLLFYSVGIGQISSEVPQNLSASRPQDRQFILSSKKLLLSDSGFYLCAWSVQRGQGQLQPQHFGDGTRLSIL.

The chain is built from TRBV4-3 and TRBJ2-3; D is uncertain. From germline, CDR1 is LGHNA and CDR2 YSLEER. The CDR3 totals 13 residues. V was cut by 0 bases and J by 3 bases, with 4 bases left in between. Here the CDR3 reads CASSQDPTDTQYF. CDR3 nucleotides: TGCGCCAGCAGCCAAGATCCGACAGATACGCAGTATTTT.